A selection of T cell receptor beta chains follows, all from one sample in a study of blood T cell repertoires in COVID-19. Sequencing used immunoSEQ multiplex PCR; TCRdb keeps in-frame clones, though not all of them. The sample records approximately 230,000 clones, roughly 85% being singletons. The sequenced sample was peripheral blood. The receptors stem from a man aged 30-40 years who had recovered from COVID-19. CDR3s include the opening cysteine and the closing phenylalanine or tryptophan. A D gene is named only where the DNA matches it firmly. Clone sizes are given selectively: once, few, many, or a class where the clone is expanded.

size,D,V,J,CDR3,DNA
.,.,TRBV29-1,TRBJ2-7,CSVEYGGTLPFEQYF,TGCAGCGTTGAATACGGGGGGACACTCCCGTTCGAGCAGTACTTC
.,.,TRBV4-3,TRBJ1-3,CASSPGVHSGNTIYF,TGCGCCAGCAGCCCCGGAGTACACTCTGGAAACACCATATATTTT
.,.,TRBV7-6,TRBJ2-1,CASSLWGGAYNEQFF,TGTGCCAGCAGCCTTTGGGGGGGCGCCTACAATGAGCAGTTCTTC
.,TRBD1,TRBV10-2,TRBJ1-2,CASSDPEQGNGYTF,TGCGCCAGCAGTGACCCGGAACAGGGGAATGGCTACACCTTC
once,TRBD1,TRBV9,TRBJ1-4,CASSPSRTGTNEKLFF,TGTGCCAGCAGCCCATCTCGGACAGGAACTAATGAAAAACTGTTTTTT
.,TRBD2,TRBV7-9,TRBJ2-5,CASSLVAGGQETQYF,TGTGCCAGCAGCTTGGTGGCGGGGGGACAAGAGACCCAGTACTTC
.,.,TRBV27,TRBJ2-7,CASSPTPGGVREQYF,TGTGCCAGCAGTCCGACCCCTGGAGGGGTTCGGGAGCAGTACTTC
.,.,TRBV7-7,TRBJ2-6,CASSEGGGAGANVLTF,TGTGCCAGCAGCGAAGGCGGGGGCGCTGGGGCCAACGTCCTGACTTTC
.,.,TRBV3-1/TRBV3-2,TRBJ2-3,CASSQEAPDTQYF,TGTGCCAGCAGCCAAGAAGCCCCCGATACGCAGTATTTT
.,TRBD1,TRBV6-5,TRBJ2-4,CASSYSGQGGLNIQYF,TGTGCCAGCAGTTACTCCGGACAGGGGGGCCTAAACATTCAGTACTTC
.,TRBD1,TRBV27,TRBJ2-6,CASSRVPGQTRSGANVLTF,TGTGCCAGCAGTCGCGTCCCGGGACAGACTCGCTCTGGGGCCAACGTCCTGACTTTC
.,.,TRBV4-1,TRBJ2-7,CASSQVRGVDSYEQYF,TGCGCCAGCAGCCAAGTAAGAGGTGTGGACTCCTACGAGCAGTACTTC
.,TRBD1,TRBV7-9,TRBJ1-2,CASSSRGGGTGDNYGYTF,TGTGCCAGCAGCTCCCGGGGTGGGGGAACAGGGGATAACTATGGCTACACCTTC
.,TRBD1,TRBV24-1,TRBJ2-5,CATSDPRDRGGETQYF,TGTGCCACCAGTGATCCAAGGGACAGGGGAGGAGAGACCCAGTACTTC
.,TRBD1,TRBV19,TRBJ2-7,CASVSGRGGTGGDEQYF,TGTGCGTCAGTAAGTGGTCGCGGAGGGACAGGGGGCGACGAGCAGTACTTC
.,TRBD1,TRBV4-1,TRBJ2-5,CASSTLGLGGTGQETQYF,TGCGCCAGCAGCACCCTGGGCTTGGGGGGGACAGGGCAAGAGACCCAGTACTTC
.,.,TRBV9,TRBJ1-1,CASSVTLRAEAFF,TGTGCCAGCAGCGTTACGCTTCGGGCTGAAGCTTTCTTT
.,.,TRBV27,TRBJ1-2,CASRRGEGLYGYTF,TGTGCCAGCAGAAGGGGGGAGGGCCTCTATGGCTACACCTTC
.,TRBD2,TRBV7-7,TRBJ2-2,CASSPSPLAGGPAGELFF,TGTGCCAGCAGCCCTAGTCCCCTAGCGGGGGGGCCGGCCGGGGAGCTGTTTTTT
.,TRBD1,TRBV30,TRBJ1-1,CARDRGRNTEAFF,TGCGCCCGGGACAGGGGGCGGAACACTGAAGCTTTCTTT
.,.,TRBV9,TRBJ2-1,CASSSQYSEQFF,TGTGCCAGCAGCTCCCAGTACAGTGAGCAGTTCTTC